The TCR delta chain under discussion was sequenced for a study of Vδ1+ human thymocytes. Study-wide results and caveats: Many TRG clonotypes were shared between donors; TRD repertoires were essentially private. In the thymus, TRG and TRD repertoires looked highly polyclonal with Gaussian CDR3 lengths. About 20% of thymic delta-chain sequences were Vdelta2, with few Vdelta3, unlike blood Vdelta1+ controls.

RNA was extracted from the cells and then reverse transcribed. The CDR3 regions were amplified by multiplex PCR from V-gene primers to a constant-region primer. TCRdb re-processed the multiplex PCR reads using CATT. There are about 75,000 delta-chain clones in the sample; around 34% occur only once, and over 0.2% lies in the top ten. CDR3 length equals 14 residues. V lost 2 bases and J lost 4, with 11 bases in between. Germline V CDR1 and CDR2: TSWWSYY, QGS. About this clone itself: The antigen is not known.

Sequenced input: Vdelta1+ gamma-delta thymocytes from the thymus. As for subset: FACS-sorted CD3+ TCRalphabeta- TCRVdelta1+ TCRVdelta2- thymocytes. The clonotype comes from a boy under two years old who had congenital heart surgery. The chain couples TRDV1 to TRDJ1; D is unresolved. CDR3 DNA sequence: TGTGCTCTTGGGGAAGTTAGGGTTGACGATAAACTCATCTTT. Its translation: CALGEVRVDDKLIF.